Listed here are 25 T cell receptor beta chains from one sample, sequenced in a study of regulatory and conventional T cells in breast cancer. MiXCR, run by TCRdb on the PCR reads, gives a single entry per CDR3 protein. The sample has fewer than 11,000 distinct CDR3 sequences; roughly a third are singletons. Input material: conventional T cells from blood. The receptor set was obtained from a male donor in good health.

The chain recombines TRBV9 with TRBJ2-2; no clear D. This CDR3 spans 12 amino acids. The V end lost 4 bases, the J end lost 5 bases, and 6 bases lay between the germline ends. Germline CDR1 SGDLS, CDR2 YYNGEE. This CDR3 reads CASSRVTGELFF. As DNA, the CDR3 is TGTGCCAGCAGCCGAGTGACCGGGGAGCTGTTTTTT.

About this clonotype itself: This clone may be a read error of a much larger clone one base away. This rearrangement joins TRBV10-1 to TRBJ1-1; perhaps TRBD1 as D (6 bases). V was shortened by 0 bases and J by 1 base, with 15 bases between the two germline ends. The CDR3 runs to 17 residues. From germline, CDR1 is WNHNN and CDR2 SYGVQD (reference sequence). CDR3 DNA sequence: TGCGCCAGCAGTGAGTCAGGGCAGGGGTCTTCGAACACTGAAGCTTTCTTT. Its protein is CASSESGQGSSNTEAFF.

This clonotype is judged large. The chain combines TRBV7-2 with TRBJ2-1; the match to TRBD2 covers 10 bases. The CDR3 is 15 residues long. The ends lost 2 bases at V and 6 bases at J; junction bases unmatched: 4. The germline V gene has CDR1 SGHTA and CDR2 FQGNSA. CDR3 nucleotides: TGTGCCAGCAGCTTAAGTCGGACTAGCGGCAATGAGCAGTTCTTC. Residues: CASSLSRTSGNEQFF.

In its sample, this clonotype was seen once. The chain uses TRBV5-6 and TRBJ2-7, with D possibly being TRBD1 (5 bases). This CDR3 comprises 13 residues. The V gene lost 5 bases and the J gene lost 3 bases, with 12 bases spanning the gap. From germline, CDR1 is SGHDT and CDR2 YYEEEE. The CDR3 DNA is TGTGCCAGCAGATACGGACAAATCTACGAGCAGTACTTC. This translates into CASRYGQIYEQYF.

This clonotype rates as medium-sized. This sequence joins TRBV10-3 and TRBJ1-1, with D unresolved. There are 14 residues in the CDR3. Trimming removed 6 bases at V and 0 bases at J, with 11 bases between. The germline V gene encodes CDR1 ENHRY and CDR2 SYGVKD. CDR3 nucleotide sequence: TGTGCCATCAGGGCAGGAGTATTGAACACTGAAGCTTTCTTT. Its protein is CAIRAGVLNTEAFF.

This clonotype is large (0.1 to 1%). The genes are TRBV11-2 and TRBJ1-4; D ambiguous. V dropped 10 bases and J dropped 12 bases, with 18 bases sitting between them. In germline, CDR1 is SGHAT, CDR2 FQNNGV. The CDR3 sequence is 12 residues long. The CDR3 bases are TGTGCCACCGGAGAACTCCGTAGGGAACTGTTTTTT. It specifies CATGELRRELFF. Filled out from reference TRBV11-2 and TRBJ1-4, the complete variable domain reads EAGVAQSPRYKIIEKRQSVAFWCNPISGHATLYWYQQILGQGPKLLIQFQNNGVVDDSQLPKDRFSAERLKGVDSTLKIQPAKLEDSAVYLCATGELRRELFFGSGTQLSVL.

This clonotype has a handful of counts. A much larger clonotype is one base distant, so this may be a read error. The CDR3 region has the DNA TGTGCCAGCGGCTTGGGGGGGGAGGGGGATTACAATGAGCAGTTCTTC. Its protein is CASGLGGEGDYNEQFF. The rearrangement joins TRBV11-1 to TRBJ2-1; maybe TRBD2 (7 bases). The CDR3 sequence is 16 residues long. Germline V gives CDR1 SGHAT, CDR2 FQDESV (reference sequence).

V gene TRBV7-9 combines with J gene TRBJ1-5, with unresolved D. Germline V gives CDR1 SEHNR, CDR2 FQNEAQ (reference sequence). The CDR3 spans 13 residues. Trimming stripped 0 bases from V and 1 base from J, with 1 base between. This CDR3 reads CASSLASNQPQHF. DNA of the CDR3: TGTGCCAGCAGCTTAGCGAGCAATCAGCCCCAGCATTTT.

In its sample, this clonotype was seen a few times. The chain carries TRBV7-9 and TRBJ1-2; TRBD1 is a possible D gene (5 bases). The V gene's germline CDR1 is SEHNR and CDR2 FQNEAQ (reference sequence). V was clipped by 5 bases and J by 5 bases, with 12 bases between them. This CDR3 has 13 amino acids. CDR3 in amino acids: CASSARERYGYTF. The CDR3 nucleotides read TGTGCCAGCAGCGCCAGGGAGAGGTATGGCTACACCTTC.

The rearrangement joins TRBV5-1 to TRBJ2-1; the match to TRBD1 covers 8 bases. The V segment lost 0 bases and the J segment 6 bases; nucleotides outside the gene matches: 8. CDR1 and CDR2 (germline): SGHRS, YFSETQ. The CDR3 extends over 16 amino acids. CDR3 DNA: TGCGCCAGCAGCTTGGCAAAGGGACAGGTGCTCAATGAGCAGTTCTTC. Residues: CASSLAKGQVLNEQFF.

The genes are TRBV6-2 or TRBV6-3 and TRBJ2-7; the D call may be TRBD1 or TRBD2 (5 bases each). Trimming cost V 2 bases and J 2 bases, with 13 bases left between them. CDR1 MNHEY and CDR2 SVGEGT come from the germline V gene. CDR3 size: 15 residues. In DNA form, the CDR3 reads TGTGCCAGCAGTTACGAGGGGATGACAACCTACGAGCAGTACTTC. The encoded protein is CASSYEGMTTYEQYF.

By sample fraction, this clonotype is medium-sized (0.01 to 0.1%). The chain combines TRBV6-1 with TRBJ1-5; perhaps TRBD1 as D (6 bases). The CDR3 spans 13 residues. The germline CDR1 and CDR2 sequences are MNHNS and SASEGT. Trimming removed 6 bases at V and 5 bases at J, with 11 bases between. Here the CDR3 DNA reads TGTGCCAGCAGCCGGGACACAGATCAGCCCCAGCATTTT. It translates to CASSRDTDQPQHF.

This clonotype was seen a handful of times. This chain joins TRBV20-1 and TRBJ2-5; the D is unclear. The V end was cut by 3 bases, the J end by 1 base, with 0 bases between. Germline CDR1 is DFQATT and CDR2 is SNEGSKA (reference sequence). The CDR3 extends over 10 amino acids. The CDR3, as DNA: TGCAGTGCTAGCCAAGAGACCCAGTACTTC. Translated, it gives CSASQETQYF.

V and J are TRBV7-3 and TRBJ1-1; tentative D call: TRBD1 (6 bases). There are 17 residues in the CDR3. CDR1 and CDR2 (germline): SGHTA, FQGTGA. V was shortened by 2 bases and J by 5 bases, with 21 bases between the two germline ends. The CDR3 DNA is TGTGCCAGCAGCTTATTCCCCCGGGGGCCGCGCGAGACTGAAGCTTTCTTT. Translating it yields CASSLFPRGPRETEAFF.

The rearrangement links TRBV6-2 or TRBV6-3 to TRBJ1-2, with 10 positions matching TRBD1. The CDR3 contains 15 residues. The germline CDR1 and CDR2 sequences are MNHEY and SVGEGT. V was clipped by 6 bases and J by 8 bases; unmatched bases: 12. In DNA, the CDR3 is TGTGCCAGCAGCCCCGGGACAGGGGCCGGCGTGGGCTACACCTTC. Translated, it gives CASSPGTGAGVGYTF.

V usage is TRBV10-2 and J usage is TRBJ2-1; 9 bases fit TRBD2. CDR1 and CDR2 (germline): WSHSY, SAAADI. V trimming: 2 bases; J trimming: 0 bases; junction bases outside the gene matches: 2. The CDR3 consists of 16 residues. The CDR3 region is CASSEGGGASYNEQFF. The DNA of the CDR3 is TGCGCCAGCAGTGAGGGCGGGGGGGCCTCCTACAATGAGCAGTTCTTC.

V and J are TRBV5-1 and TRBJ2-7, with 7 bases fitting TRBD1. Unmatched junction bases numbered 13, after V lost 6 bases and J lost 1 base. CDR3 length equals 16 residues. Per the germline V gene, CDR1 is SGHRS and CDR2 is YFSETQ. The CDR3 DNA reads TGCGCCAGCAACCAGGGGGACGTACCTGGGTCCTACGAGCAGTACTTC. It translates to CASNQGDVPGSYEQYF.

The CDR3 DNA is TGTGCCAGCAGCCCCCGACTTTCCCTGAGCTCCTACAATGAGCAGTTCTTC. Protein product: CASSPRLSLSSYNEQFF. The chain uses TRBV7-2 and TRBJ2-1, with no clear D. The germline V gene has CDR1 SGHTA and CDR2 FQGNSA. This CDR3 has 17 amino acids. V gave up 5 bases and J gave up 0 bases, with 17 bases separating them. Using reference TRBV7-2 and TRBJ2-1 for the parts outside the CDR3, the full variable domain is GAGVSQSPSNKVTEKGKDVELRCDPISGHTALYWYRQSLGQGLEFLIYFQGNSAPDKSGLPSDRFSAERTGGSVSTLTIQRTQQEDSAVYLCASSPRLSLSSYNEQFFGPGTRLTVL.

The chain recombines TRBV20-1 with TRBJ2-3; D perhaps matches TRBD2 (5 bases). The CDR3 sequence is 16 residues long. CDR1 is DFQATT, CDR2 SNEGSKA, per germline (reference sequence). V was clipped by 6 bases and J by 2 bases, with 21 bases between them. DNA of the CDR3: TGCAGTGCGCTTGATGCGGGTCCTGCCTACACAGATACGCAGTATTTT. Residues: CSALDAGPAYTDTQYF.

This rearrangement joins TRBV7-2 to TRBJ2-7; 7 bases are shared with TRBD1. CDR3 length: 14 residues. With 0 bases clipped from V and 4 bases from J, the junction kept 3 bases outside the gene matches. The germline CDR1 and CDR2 sequences are SGHTA and FQGNSA. In nucleotides, the CDR3 is TGTGCCAGCAGCTTAGCCGTCAGGGGGTACGAGCAGTACTTC. It translates to CASSLAVRGYEQYF. The whole variable domain, filled in from reference TRBV7-2 and TRBJ2-7, reads GAGVSQSPSNKVTEKGKDVELRCDPISGHTALYWYRQSLGQGLEFLIYFQGNSAPDKSGLPSDRFSAERTGGSVSTLTIQRTQQEDSAVYLCASSLAVRGYEQYFGPGTRLTVT.

By frequency in the sample, this clonotype is medium-sized. J is TRBJ2-5 and V is TRBV29-1; D is unclear. Trimming stripped 6 bases from V and 1 base from J, with 3 bases between. The CDR3 has 10 residues. Germline V gene data show CDR1 as SQVTM and CDR2 as ANQGSEA. In DNA, the CDR3 is TGCAGCGTACTCCAAGAGACCCAGTACTTC. It yields the protein CSVLQETQYF.

In regard to this clonotype: One base away lies a much larger clone, so this may be a sequencing read error. The chain is built from TRBV20-1 and TRBJ1-1, with D possibly matching TRBD1 (5 bases). The CDR3 is made up of 14 amino acids. Germline V gene lookup returns CDR1 DFQATT and CDR2 SNEGSKA (reference sequence). The CDR3 DNA follows: TGCAGTGCTCCCCCTGCAGGGCCTAACATTGAAGCTTTCTTT. This gives the protein CSAPPAGPNIEAFF.

The gene calls are TRBV5-1 and TRBJ2-1, with 9 positions matching TRBD1. This CDR3 region has 14 residues. With V trimmed by 6 bases and J by 7 bases, 8 bases remained unmatched. Germline V lookup: CDR1 SGHRS, CDR2 YFSETQ. CDR3 in DNA: TGCGCCAGCAAAGGACAGGGGTTGAGGAATGAGCAGTTCTTC. Its translation is CASKGQGLRNEQFF. The full variable domain, rest sourced from reference TRBV5-1 and TRBJ2-1, is KAGVTQTPRYLIKTRGQQVTLSCSPISGHRSVSWYQQTPGQGLQFLFEYFSETQRNKGNFPGRFSGRQFSNSRSEMNVSTLELGDSALYLCASKGQGLRNEQFFGPGTRLTVL.

The chain joins TRBV7-9 to TRBJ1-4; 9 bases are a match to TRBD1. The CDR3 extends over 15 amino acids. Germline CDR1 is SEHNR and CDR2 is FQNEAQ (reference sequence). The junction had 5 bases not matched to a gene; V was cut back by 1 base and J by 8 bases. CDR3 sequence reads: CASSLGDREQEKLFF. CDR3 bases: TGTGCCAGCAGCTTAGGGGACAGGGAGCAAGAAAAACTGTTTTTT.

This clonotype has only a few counts. V gene TRBV20-1 combines with J gene TRBJ1-1, with D unclear. The ends were cut back, 0 bases at V and 6 bases at J, with 20 bases in the middle. The germline CDR1 and CDR2 sequences are DFQATT and SNEGSKA (reference sequence). The length of the CDR3 is 16 residues. CDR3 region: CSAREPALIKRSEAFF. CDR3 coding DNA: TGCAGTGCTAGAGAGCCAGCCCTAATAAAGAGGTCTGAAGCTTTCTTT.